The present T cell receptor (beta chain) was sequenced within a study of cytotoxic CD8 clonotypes in ibrutinib-treated CLL. A single count supports this clone. The antigen remains undetermined. A much bigger clone sits one base away, suggesting this may be a read error. The method was immunoSEQ multiplex PCR; TCRdb's version includes in-frame clones alone and lacks a portion of them. Of fewer than 300,000 clones in the sample, 65% to 85% were seen once. The TCR beta libraries used 1.5 to 2 micrograms of genomic DNA that came from cryopreserved PBMCs. Overall study results and limits: Baseline clonality exceeded age-matched healthy donors and tracked circulating CD8+ T-cell counts. Progressing patients had sampling times that differed from those of sustained-remission patients.

The TCR originated in a human donor with chronic lymphocytic leukemia. The source material was PBMCs, sampled at disease progression, from a patient treated with ibrutinib.

In DNA, the CDR3 is TGCGCCAGCAGCTTGGCCGCAGATACGCAGTATTTT. It yields the protein CASSLAADTQYF. The chain joins TRBV5-1 to TRBJ2-3; D ambiguous. The V end was cut by 0 bases, the J end by 4 bases, with 3 bases between. The V gene's germline CDR1 is SGHRS and CDR2 YFSETQ. The CDR3 covers 12 residues.